The 19 T cell receptor beta chains below all came from one sample that was sequenced in a study of T cell clonality in common variable immunodeficiency. Assay: immunoSEQ multiplex PCR; the TCRdb copy retains only in-frame clones and omits some. This sample has 75,000 to 85,000 clones, each found more than once. Sequenced sample: peripheral blood mononuclear cells. Receptor source: a person aged 18 to 70 in good health.

This clone was observed many times. CDR3 loop: CASSPGGSTDTQYF. The CDR3 bases that were read are TGTGCCAGCAGCCCCGGGGGAAGCACAGATACG. This chain connects TRBV28 to TRBJ2-3; D may be TRBD2 (6 bases). From the germline J gene comes the end of the CDR3, since the read stops 3 residues before it. The V end was cut by 6 bases, the J end by 0 bases, with 10 bases between. The germline V gene encodes CDR1 MDHEN and CDR2 SYDVKM. This CDR3 has 14 residues.

This clone appeared many times. The read ends 3 residues before the CDR3 terminus; that terminus is restored from the germline J gene. The J gene is TRBJ1-1, the V gene TRBV7-9, with 11 bases matching TRBD1. This CDR3 is built from 15 residues. With 5 bases clipped from V and 6 bases from J, the junction kept 8 bases outside the gene matches. CDR1 is SEHNR and CDR2 is FQNEAQ in the germline V gene (reference sequence). CDR3 residues: CASSPRTGGSAEAFF. CDR3 DNA (partial): TGTGCCAGCAGCCCAAGGACAGGGGGCAGCGCTGAA.

In its sample, this clone was seen many times. The read terminates 3 residues before the CDR3 end, so the remaining end is supplied by the germline J gene. The V gene is TRBV6-2 or TRBV6-3, the J gene TRBJ2-3; D is possibly TRBD1 (6 bases). Trimming removed 10 bases at V and 4 bases at J, with 21 bases between. This CDR3 has 15 amino acids. Germline V gene data show CDR1 as MNHEY and CDR2 as SVGEGT. CDR3 DNA (partial): TGTGCCACTTCTCCTTTGGGGGCTATCGCAGATACG. It translates to CATSPLGAIADT. The CDR3 reads in full as CATSPLGAIADTQYF.

This clone has just a few counts. The read is 3 residues too short to cover the CDR3 end, so that end is filled in from the germline J gene. The chain couples TRBV11-3 to TRBJ1-3; a weak D match, TRBD1 (6 bases). Germline lookup yields CDR1 SGHNT and CDR2 YENEEA. Trimming stripped 5 bases from V and 4 bases from J, with 15 bases between. There are 15 residues in the CDR3. The CDR3 reads CASSLQGGAGNTIYF. CDR3 bases read: TGTGCCAGCAGCCTACAGGGAGGTGCAGGAAACACC.

This clone was seen repeatedly, ten times or more. The read terminates 3 residues before the CDR3 end, so the remaining end is supplied by the germline J gene. The chain links TRBV4-2 to TRBJ2-3, with 11 bases lining up with TRBD2. Trimming at V came to 5 bases and at J to 5 bases, leaving 6 bases not matched to a gene. The CDR3 extends over 15 amino acids. Germline V lookup: CDR1 LGHNA, CDR2 YNFKEQ. CDR3 protein: CASSTRLAGIDTQYF. The DNA read from the CDR3 is TGTGCCAGCAGCACTAGACTAGCGGGAATAGATACG.

Ten or more counts support this clone. With the read ending 3 residues before the CDR3 end, the germline J gene is used to fill in that end. The V gene is TRBV7-2, the J gene TRBJ2-5; 7 bases line up with TRBD2. Trimming cost V 5 bases and J 5 bases; bases outside gene matches: 5. The CDR3 has 13 amino acids. The germline V gene has CDR1 SGHTA and CDR2 FQGNSA. CDR3 amino acids: CASSPGLGETQYF. Partial CDR3 DNA: TGTGCCAGCAGCCCCGGACTAGGGGAGACC. Variable domain in full (rest from reference TRBV7-2 and TRBJ2-5): GAGVSQSPSNKVTEKGKDVELRCDPISGHTALYWYRQSLGQGLEFLIYFQGNSAPDKSGLPSDRFSAERTGGSVSTLTIQRTQQEDSAVYLCASSPGLGETQYFGPGTRLLVL.

This clone was observed many times. The read ends 3 residues shy of where the CDR3 ends; the end is completed using the germline J gene. The genes are TRBV7-9 and TRBJ2-7; the D gene is possibly TRBD1 (7 bases). CDR1 and CDR2 (germline): SEHNR, FQNEAQ (reference sequence). The CDR3 covers 14 residues. Trimming cost V 3 bases and J 6 bases, with 15 bases left between them. The CDR3 is CASSFQGGLGEQYF. The sequenced CDR3 bases are TGTGCCAGCAGCTTTCAGGGGGGCTTGGGCGAG.

This clone was detected ten times or more. Read data end 3 residues before the CDR3 end; the end is taken from the germline J gene. The rearrangement joins TRBV5-1 to TRBJ2-1, with 13 bases identical to TRBD2. Germline CDR1 and CDR2: SGHRS and YFSETQ. V was pared by 8 bases and J by 3 bases, with 8 bases of the junction left unmatched. This CDR3 is built from 16 residues. CDR3 bases read: TGCGCCAGTTTCCCGGGACTAGCGGGGAGCTACAATGAG. The encoded protein is CASFPGLAGSYNE. The whole CDR3 reads CASFPGLAGSYNEQFF.

This clone has at least ten counts. The observed sequence ends 3 residues before the CDR3 terminus, with the missing tail filled in from the germline J gene. The J gene is TRBJ2-2, the V gene TRBV29-1, with 9 bases fitting TRBD2. CDR3 length equals 13 residues. Germline V lookup: CDR1 SQVTM, CDR2 ANQGSEA. V shed 6 bases, J shed 5 bases, and the junction held 4 bases outside the gene matches. The sequenced part of the CDR3 DNA is TGCAGCGTCCGCCTAGCGGGAACCGGGGAG. Its translation is CSVRLAGTGE. The whole CDR3 reads CSVRLAGTGELFF.

Many counts were recorded for this clone. The read stops 3 residues short of the end of the CDR3; the missing end is completed from the germline J gene. V and J are TRBV20-1 and TRBJ2-1, with D perhaps matching TRBD2 (5 bases). The CDR3 has 15 amino acids. The germline V and J ends were trimmed by 1 base and 5 bases, with 15 bases remaining between them. CDR1 and CDR2 (germline): DFQATT, SNEGSKA (reference sequence). The CDR3 reads CSARGLGSENNEQFF. The part of the CDR3 DNA that was read is TGCAGTGCTAGAGGGTTGGGTAGCGAGAACAATGAG.

This clone has a count of ten or more. The sequenced fragment ends 3 residues before the CDR3 boundary, so the rest is inferred from the germline J gene. V and J are TRBV5-6 and TRBJ2-1; no definite D call. The V gene lost 2 bases and the J gene lost 9 bases, with 9 bases spanning the gap. CDR1 is SGHDT, CDR2 YYEEEE, per germline. CDR3 size: 12 residues. CDR3 region: CASSLDISEQFF. CDR3 DNA, as far as it was read: TGTGCCAGCAGCTTAGACATCAGTGAG.

This clone came up many times. Partial CDR3 DNA: TGTGCCAGCAGTCAACAATGCGAG. Its protein is CASSQQCE. Given in full, the CDR3 is CASSQQCEQYF. The rearrangement joins TRBV7-2 to TRBJ2-7; D is undetermined. With the read ending 3 residues before the CDR3 end, the germline J gene is used to fill in that end. V dropped 6 bases and J dropped 6 bases, with 9 bases sitting between them. The CDR3 covers 11 residues. CDR1 is SGHTA, CDR2 FQGNSA, per germline. The whole variable domain, remainder taken from reference TRBV7-2 and TRBJ2-7, is GAGVSQSPSNKVTEKGKDVELRCDPISGHTALYWYRQSLGQGLEFLIYFQGNSAPDKSGLPSDRFSAERTGGSVSTLTIQRTQQEDSAVYLCASSQQCEQYFGPGTRLTVT.

This clone was observed many times. One end of the junction does not line up with germline, which may come from a read error. The read ends 3 residues before the CDR3 terminus; that terminus is restored from the germline J gene. The rearrangement uses TRBV4-2 and TRBJ2-7; 8 bases agree with TRBD1. Germline V lookup: CDR1 LGHNA, CDR2 YNFKEQ. This CDR3 spans 15 amino acids. The CDR3 DNA, read in part, is TGCGCCAGCAGCCAAGTAACAGGGGGTAGCTACGAG. Protein sequence: CASSQVTGGSYE. The complete CDR3 reads CASSQVTGGSYEQYF.

This clone has just a few counts. The CDR3 end falls 3 residues outside the read, so it is completed with the germline J gene. The chain recombines TRBV19 with TRBJ1-3; no clear D. This CDR3 spans 15 amino acids. Germline V lookup: CDR1 LNHDA, CDR2 SQIVND (reference sequence). Trimming shortened V by 7 bases and J by 2 bases, and 15 bases separated the two germline ends. The chain's CDR3 is CASTPSALAGNTIYF. The CDR3 DNA, read in part, is TGTGCCAGTACCCCCAGCGCCCTGGCTGGAAACACC.

This clone was observed many times. The DNA ends 3 residues before the CDR3 does, and the rest of the CDR3 is filled in from the germline J gene. The chain combines TRBV9 with TRBJ2-3; TRBD1 agrees at 10 bases. Germline CDR1 and CDR2: SGDLS and YYNGEE. This CDR3 contains 19 residues. V lost 4 bases to trimming and J lost 0 bases; unmatched junction nucleotides: 14. The part of the CDR3 DNA that was read is TGTGCCAGCAGCTTCCGACAGGGGGCGGCGGTTCGTAGCACAGATACG. Residues: CASSFRQGAAVRSTDT. The full CDR3 reads CASSFRQGAAVRSTDTQYF.

This clone has a count of ten or more. Coverage ceases 3 residues before the CDR3 finishes, and the germline J gene fills in the end. The rearrangement joins TRBV20-1 to TRBJ2-2; D is ambiguous. V shed 5 bases and J shed 2 bases, with 6 bases lying between them. In germline, CDR1 is DFQATT, CDR2 SNEGSKA (reference sequence). This CDR3 is built from 12 residues. CDR3 protein: CSAPFNTGELFF. The covered CDR3 bases are TGCAGTGCTCCCTTTAACACCGGGGAG.

This clone has ten or more counts. From the germline J gene comes the end of the CDR3, since the read stops 3 residues before it. The chain couples TRBV18 to TRBJ1-1, with TRBD1 as a possible D gene (6 bases). This CDR3 contains 15 residues. Germline CDR1 and CDR2: KGHSH and LQKENI. V was trimmed by 3 bases and J by 1 base, leaving 12 bases between them. The CDR3 loop reads CASSPNRVPNTEAFF. The sequenced part of the CDR3 DNA is TGTGCCAGCTCACCTAACAGGGTGCCGAACACTGAA.

This clone was detected only a few times. Read coverage stops 3 residues before the CDR3 terminus; the germline J gene supplies the remainder. V usage is TRBV5-1 and J usage is TRBJ2-1; maybe TRBD1 (6 bases). Trimming took off 4 bases at V and 4 bases at J, with 15 bases between the two ends. The CDR3 spans 15 residues. The germline V gene has CDR1 SGHRS and CDR2 YFSETQ. The CDR3 spells CASSPGIQGYNEQFF. Partial CDR3 DNA: TGCGCCAGCAGCCCCGGGATACAGGGATACAATGAG.

This clone was seen ten or more times. The read finishes 3 residues shy of the CDR3 end, and the germline J gene is used to complete it. The chain joins TRBV11-2 to TRBJ1-2; D gene uncertain. Germline V CDR1 and CDR2: SGHAT, FQNNGV. The germline V and J ends were trimmed by 1 base and 3 bases, with 9 bases remaining between them. The CDR3 is 14 residues long. CDR3 region: CASSLARLDYGYTF. The sequenced CDR3 bases are TGTGCCAGCAGCTTAGCCCGACTGGACTATGGC.